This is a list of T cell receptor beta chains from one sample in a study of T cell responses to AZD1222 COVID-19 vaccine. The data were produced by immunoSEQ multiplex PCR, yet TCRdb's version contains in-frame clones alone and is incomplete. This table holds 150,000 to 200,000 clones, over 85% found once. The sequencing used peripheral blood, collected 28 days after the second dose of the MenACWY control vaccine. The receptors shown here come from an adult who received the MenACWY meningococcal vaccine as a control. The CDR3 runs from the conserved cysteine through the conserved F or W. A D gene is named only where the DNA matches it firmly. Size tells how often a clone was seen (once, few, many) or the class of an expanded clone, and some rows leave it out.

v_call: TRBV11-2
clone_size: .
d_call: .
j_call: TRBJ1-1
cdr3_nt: TGTGCCAGCAGCTTCTCGACACCGGGGGGAGCTTTCTTT
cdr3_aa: CASSFSTPGGAFF

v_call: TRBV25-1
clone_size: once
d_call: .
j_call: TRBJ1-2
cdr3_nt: TGTGCCAGCAGTGATAGGGGACATCCTAACTATGGCTACACCTTC
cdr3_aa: CASSDRGHPNYGYTF

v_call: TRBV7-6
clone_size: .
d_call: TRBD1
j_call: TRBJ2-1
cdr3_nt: TGTGCCAGCAACCGGGGACAGGGTAACCATGAGCAGTTCTTC
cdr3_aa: CASNRGQGNHEQFF

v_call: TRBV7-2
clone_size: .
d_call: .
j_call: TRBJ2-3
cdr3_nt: TGTGCCAGCAGCTTAGCGTCGGGACCTTTTGGGACGGATACGCAGTATTTT
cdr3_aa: CASSLASGPFGTDTQYF

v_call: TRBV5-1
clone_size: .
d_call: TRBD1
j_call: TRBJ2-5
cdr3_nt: TGCGCCAGCAGCTTGGAAGGGGGCGCACAGACCCAGTACTTC
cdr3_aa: CASSLEGGAQTQYF

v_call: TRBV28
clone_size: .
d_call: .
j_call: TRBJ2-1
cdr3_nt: TGTGCCAGCAGCTCACCACAGGGAGCCCTTTACAATGAGCAGTTCTTC
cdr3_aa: CASSSPQGALYNEQFF

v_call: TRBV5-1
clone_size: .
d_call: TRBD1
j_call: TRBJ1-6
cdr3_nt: TGCGCCAGCAGCGAGGGACAGGGGAGTTCACCCCTCCACTTT
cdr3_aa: CASSEGQGSSPLHF

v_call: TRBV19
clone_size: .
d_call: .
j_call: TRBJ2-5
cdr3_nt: TGTGCCAGTAGTTATTTGGTGGAAGAGACCCAGTACTTC
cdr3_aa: CASSYLVEETQYF

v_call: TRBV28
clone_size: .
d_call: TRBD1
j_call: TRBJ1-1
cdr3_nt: TGTGCCAGCAGTACCCGACAGGGGGCTAGGACTGAAGCTTTCTTT
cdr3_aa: CASSTRQGARTEAFF

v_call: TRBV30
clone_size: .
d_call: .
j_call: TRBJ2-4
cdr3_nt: TGTGCCTGGAGCGGGACTGTCAAAAACATTCAGTACTTC
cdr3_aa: CAWSGTVKNIQYF

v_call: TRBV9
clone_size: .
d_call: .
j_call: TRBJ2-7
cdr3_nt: TGTGCCAGCAGCCGGGGGGCTAGTTCCTACGAGCAGTACTTC
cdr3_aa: CASSRGASSYEQYF